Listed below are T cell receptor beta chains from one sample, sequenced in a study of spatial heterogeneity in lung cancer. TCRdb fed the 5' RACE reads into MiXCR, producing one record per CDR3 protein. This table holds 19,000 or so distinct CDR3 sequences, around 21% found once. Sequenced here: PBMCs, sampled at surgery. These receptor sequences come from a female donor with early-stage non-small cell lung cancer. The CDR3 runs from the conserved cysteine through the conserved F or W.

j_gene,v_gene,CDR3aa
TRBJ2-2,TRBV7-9,CASSLGLGENTGELFF
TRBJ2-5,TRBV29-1,CSVEQDLETQYF
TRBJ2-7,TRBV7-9,CASSQDSGAREFF
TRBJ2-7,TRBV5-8,CASSPGPSLIGEQYF
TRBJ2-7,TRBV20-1,CSATGTGGEQYF
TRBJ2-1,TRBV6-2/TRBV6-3,CASSYLGLASYNEQFF
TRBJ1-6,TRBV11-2,CASSSLSSYNSPLHF
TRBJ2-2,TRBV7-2,CASSKTSVTGELFF
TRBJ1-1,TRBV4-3,CASSQGTNKAFF
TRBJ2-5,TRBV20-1,CSARENGGQTQYF
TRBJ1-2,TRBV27,CASGYRDRGSNTF
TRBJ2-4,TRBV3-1,CASSQDTAGGGSDIQYF
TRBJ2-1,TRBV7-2,CASSSLRGGYNEQFF
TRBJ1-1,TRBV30,CAWSVSMNTEAFF
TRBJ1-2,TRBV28,CASSLGINYGYTF
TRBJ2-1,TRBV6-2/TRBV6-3,CASSYRTSVANEQFF
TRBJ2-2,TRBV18,CASSPVAGMSGELFF